Below, 32 T cell receptor beta chains from the same sample are listed, as sequenced in a study of T cells after yellow fever vaccination. TCRdb analysed the 5' RACE reads with MiXCR anew, one entry per CDR3 protein. The repertoire includes about 110,000 distinct CDR3 sequences, roughly 8.9% of them detected once, and around 25% sits in the top ten. This material consisted of CD8+ T cells sorted from PBMCs, taken 45 days after the yellow fever booster vaccination. The receptors were gathered from a man under 40 who received the YFV17D yellow fever vaccine.

This clonotype was detected ten times or more. Mismatch with germline at one junction end may stem from a read error. The genes are TRBV4-3 and TRBJ1-5; possibly TRBD1 for D (5 bases). Germline assignment: CDR1 LGHNA and CDR2 YSLEER. This CDR3 contains 18 residues. CDR3: CASSHSFRGGLSNEPQHF. The DNA of the CDR3 is TGCGCCAGCAGCCACTCGTTTCGGGGGGGGTTAAGCAATGAGCCCCAGCATTTT.

This clonotype was picked up many times. The V gene is TRBV5-1, the J gene TRBJ2-3; D is undetermined. Germline-derived CDR1 and CDR2 are SGHRS and YFSETQ. The CDR3 length is 15 residues. Trimming left V 5 bases short and J 1 base short, with 14 bases between. The CDR3 here is CASRTDTHRTDTQYF. CDR3 nucleotides: TGCGCCAGCAGAACAGACACACACCGCACAGATACGCAGTATTTT.

This clonotype was seen more than once but under ten times. This chain connects TRBV12-3 or TRBV12-4 to TRBJ1-6; no clear D. The CDR3 is 14 residues long. Trimming pared 2 bases from V and 7 bases from J, leaving 9 bases between. The CDR3 DNA is TGTGCCAGCAGTTTAAGGGTCTACAATTCACCCCTCCACTTT. Its translation is CASSLRVYNSPLHF.

This clonotype was seen ten or more times. The gene calls are TRBV29-1 and TRBJ2-3; 10 nucleotides agree with TRBD2. The CDR3 is made up of 16 amino acids. In germline, CDR1 is SQVTM, CDR2 ANQGSEA. V shed 1 base and J 4 bases; nucleotides not matched to a gene: 8. The CDR3 coding sequence is TGCAGCGTTGAAGCCCCCGAGGGACTAGCGCCAGATACGCAGTATTTT. It encodes CSVEAPEGLAPDTQYF.

This clonotype occurred a few times. The chain carries TRBV13 and TRBJ2-7, with D perhaps TRBD1 (5 bases). Germline CDR1 reads PRHDT; CDR2 reads FYEKMQ (reference sequence). Trimming pared 5 bases from V and 1 base from J, leaving 12 bases between. The CDR3 is 14 amino acids. CDR3 amino acids: CASSLTAMSYEQYF. The CDR3, as DNA: TGTGCCAGCAGCCTGACAGCTATGTCCTACGAGCAGTACTTC.

In this sample, this clonotype turned up many times. This chain joins TRBV7-6 and TRBJ1-4; 8 nucleotides match TRBD1. The germline CDR1 and CDR2 sequences are SGHVS and FNYEAQ. Trimming cost V 5 bases and J 6 bases; bases outside gene matches: 5. The CDR3 contains 14 residues. CDR3 protein: CASSPGQGYEKLFF. The CDR3 region has the DNA TGTGCCAGCAGCCCTGGACAGGGATATGAAAAACTGTTTTTT.

This clonotype showed up many times. V and J are TRBV7-6 and TRBJ2-7, with TRBD2 identical over 7 bases. CDR3 length: 15 residues. Germline CDR1 and CDR2: SGHVS and FNYEAQ. V lost 1 base to trimming and J lost 3 bases; unmatched junction nucleotides: 6. CDR3 loop: CASSLGREGGYEQYF. Here the CDR3 DNA reads TGTGCCAGCAGCTTAGGAAGGGAGGGCGGCTACGAGCAGTACTTC.

This clonotype has only a few counts. The chain recombines TRBV27 with TRBJ2-1; 10 nucleotides agree with TRBD1. Per germline, CDR1 MNHEY and CDR2 SMNVEV (reference sequence). This CDR3 has 17 residues. Losses at the gene ends were 1 base for V and 4 bases for J; bases not matched to a gene: 7. CDR3 DNA sequence: TGTGCCAGCAGTTTATACCCCCCGGGACAGGGGTACAATGAGCAGTTCTTC. Encoded protein: CASSLYPPGQGYNEQFF.

In this sample, this clonotype turned up a few times. The V and J genes are TRBV30 and TRBJ2-3; D possibly matches TRBD1 or TRBD2 (6 bases each). V was pared by 1 base and J by 6 bases, with 11 bases between. The CDR3 spans 13 residues. Germline CDR1 is GTSNPN and CDR2 is SVGIG (reference sequence). The CDR3 protein is CAWSGEGGDTQYF. In DNA, the CDR3 is TGTGCCTGGAGTGGGGAAGGGGGGGATACGCAGTATTTT.

This clonotype came up a few times. The V and J genes are TRBV7-7 and TRBJ1-5, with 8 bases fitting TRBD1. The germline V gene encodes CDR1 SSHAT and CDR2 FNYEAQ (reference sequence). The CDR3 covers 17 residues. V lost 5 bases and J lost 6; bases outside the gene matches: 15. The CDR3 coding sequence is TGTGCCAGCAGCCCCCCGGAGGCAGGGGGCTACAGTCAGCCCCAGCATTTT. The encoded protein is CASSPPEAGGYSQPQHF.

This clonotype was seen many times. The chain couples TRBV21-1 to TRBJ2-7. TRBV21-1 is a known pseudogene. The CDR3 extends over 13 amino acids. The chain's CDR3 is CANLTGGPYEQYF. The CDR3, as DNA: TGTGCCAACCTGACGGGAGGCCCCTACGAGCAGTACTTC.

The rearrangement links TRBV12-3 or TRBV12-4 to TRBJ1-1; weak D call: TRBD1 (5 bases). The CDR3 has 13 amino acids. The V and J ends lost 8 bases and 3 bases respectively, with 13 bases between them. CDR3 DNA sequence: TGTGCCAGCGCCCTCGGGGGGTACACTGAAGCTTTCTTT. It translates to CASALGGYTEAFF.

This clonotype was seen ten or more times. The chain couples TRBV30 to TRBJ2-3; perhaps TRBD2 as D (6 bases). Trimming shortened V by 5 bases and J by 6 bases, and 15 bases separated the two germline ends. The CDR3 spans 13 residues. Germline assignment: CDR1 GTSNPN and CDR2 SVGIG (reference sequence). CDR3 loop: CAWEPTRIDTQYF. Written as DNA, the CDR3 is TGTGCCTGGGAACCGACTAGGATTGATACGCAGTATTTT.

This clonotype was seen repeatedly, ten times or more. CDR3 residues: CSASGGQSSYEQYF. CDR3 DNA sequence: TGCAGCGCTAGCGGGGGGCAGTCCTCCTACGAGCAGTACTTC. V is TRBV29-1 and J is TRBJ2-7, with TRBD2 matching 11 bases. V dropped 7 bases and J dropped 0; count of bases not matched to a gene: 5. The CDR3 covers 14 residues. The V gene's germline CDR1 is SQVTM and CDR2 ANQGSEA.

This clonotype has more than one count but fewer than ten. The chain has TRBV7-6 and TRBJ2-1; 8 bases are a match to TRBD2. The CDR3 length is 15 residues. V dropped 5 bases and J dropped 9; count of bases not matched to a gene: 12. Germline CDR1 reads SGHVS; CDR2 reads FNYEAQ. The CDR3 sequence: CASSPGWSAGGEQFF. The CDR3 coding sequence is TGTGCCAGCAGCCCAGGGTGGAGCGCGGGGGGTGAGCAGTTCTTC.

The sample holds a few counts of this clonotype. This sequence joins TRBV28 and TRBJ1-3; D unresolved. Trimming pared 2 bases from V and 0 bases from J, leaving 8 bases between. The CDR3 is 15 amino acids. Germline loops: CDR1 MDHEN, CDR2 SYDVKM. CDR3 nucleotides: TGTGCCAGCAGTTTAGTGGGAACCTCTGGAAACACCATATATTTT. It encodes CASSLVGTSGNTIYF.

In this sample, this clonotype turned up many times. The rearrangement uses TRBV28 and TRBJ2-1, with D perhaps TRBD2 (5 bases). CDR1 MDHEN and CDR2 SYDVKM come from the germline V gene. The V gene lost 6 bases and the J gene lost 3 bases, with 12 bases spanning the gap. The length of the CDR3 is 14 residues. The CDR3 region is CASSKFGNYNEQFF. The DNA for the CDR3 is TGTGCCAGCAGCAAGTTCGGGAACTACAATGAGCAGTTCTTC.

About this clonotype: It may be a read error: a sequence one base away is much more abundant. The CDR3 loop reads CASGSPVGRGQETQYF. DNA for the CDR3: TGTGCCAGCGGTTCCCCCGTAGGCAGGGGGCAAGAGACCCAGTACTTC. This chain joins TRBV28 and TRBJ2-5; TRBD1 aligns across 7 bases. Germline V lookup: CDR1 MDHEN, CDR2 SYDVKM. V dropped 8 bases and J dropped 2; count of bases not matched to a gene: 14. This CDR3 region has 16 residues.

At least ten counts were recorded for this clonotype. In nucleotides, the CDR3 is TGTGCCACCACAAATTCGCCCTGGGGATCTAACACCGGGGAGCTGTTTTTT. This sequence encodes CATTNSPWGSNTGELFF. The chain carries TRBV6-2 or TRBV6-3 and TRBJ2-2; D gene ambiguous. This CDR3 comprises 17 residues. Trimming removed 10 bases at V and 2 bases at J, with 23 bases between. Germline V CDR1 and CDR2: MNHEY, SVGEGT.

This clonotype was observed at least ten times. This chain uses TRBV14 with TRBJ1-5; tentative D call: TRBD1 (5 bases). Trimming removed 4 bases from V and 4 bases from J, with 8 bases in between. Germline lookup yields CDR1 SGHDN and CDR2 FVKESK. This CDR3 has 13 residues. Here the CDR3 reads CASSLTVNQPQHF. The CDR3 nucleotides are TGTGCCAGCAGCCTGACAGTTAATCAGCCCCAGCATTTT.

In regard to this clonotype: A read error may be the cause here, since a much bigger clone is one base away. The V call is TRBV29-1, the J call TRBJ2-7; 11 bases align to TRBD2. Germline-derived CDR1 and CDR2 are SQVTM and ANQGSEA. The CDR3 is 14 residues long. J lost 3 bases, V lost 1 base, and 2 bases had no gene match. The CDR3 reads CSVEGLAGHYEQYF. The DNA for the CDR3 is TGCAGCGTTGAAGGACTAGCGGGGCACTACGAGCAGTACTTC.

In regard to this clonotype: The junction departs from germline at one end; a sequencing error may be responsible. The genes are TRBV28 and TRBJ2-1; no firm D call. The CDR3 has 16 residues. Germline V gene data show CDR1 as MDHEN and CDR2 as SYDVKM. CDR3 sequence (DNA): TGTGTCAGCAATACGCTGGGTGGTGGGATCTACAATGAGCAGTTCTTC. This codes for CVSNTLGGGIYNEQFF.

This clonotype came up a few times. The rearrangement links TRBV11-2 to TRBJ2-7, with TRBD2 as a possible D gene (5 bases). CDR1 SGHAT and CDR2 FQNNGV come from the germline V gene. This CDR3 comprises 13 residues. Trimming took 1 base from V and 6 from J, leaving 10 bases between them. The CDR3 sequence is CASSLGGLSEQYF. The CDR3 nucleotides are TGTGCCAGCAGCTTAGGAGGGCTTAGCGAGCAGTACTTC.

This clonotype was seen only a few times. The chain carries TRBV2 and TRBJ2-3, with D perhaps matching TRBD1 or TRBD2 (5 bases each). This CDR3 is built from 13 residues. The V end was cut by 10 bases, the J end by 6 bases, with 17 bases between. Germline V gene sequence: CDR1 SNHLY, CDR2 FYNNEI. The CDR3 DNA reads as TGTGCCAAAAGTGGGACCACTCACGATACGCAGTATTTT. This gives the protein CAKSGTTHDTQYF.

This clonotype was counted many times. J is TRBJ2-7 and V is TRBV11-2, with D possibly TRBD1 on 6 matching bases. In germline, CDR1 is SGHAT, CDR2 FQNNGV. There are 13 residues in the CDR3. The V and J ends lost 5 bases and 3 bases respectively, with 11 bases between them. In nucleotides, the CDR3 is TGTGCCAGCAGCAGAGGACAGATCTACGAGCAGTACTTC. Translation: CASSRGQIYEQYF. The variable domain in full, with the rest retrieved from reference TRBV11-2 and TRBJ2-7, is EAGVAQSPRYKIIEKRQSVAFWCNPISGHATLYWYQQILGQGPKLLIQFQNNGVVDDSQLPKDRFSAERLKGVDSTLKIQPAKLEDSAVYLCASSRGQIYEQYFGPGTRLTVT.

At least ten counts were recorded for this clonotype. The chain recombines TRBV30 with TRBJ2-5; D might be TRBD1 (6 bases). The CDR3 is 14 residues long. CDR1 is GTSNPN and CDR2 is SVGIG in the germline V gene (reference sequence). The V end lost 0 bases, the J end lost 4 bases, and 12 bases lay between the germline ends. The CDR3 spells CAWSVAGVLETQYF. CDR3 DNA: TGTGCCTGGAGTGTAGCAGGGGTTTTAGAGACCCAGTACTTC.

For this clonotype: A read error may produce the germline difference seen at one junction end. The CDR3 DNA reads as TGCAGTGCTAGAACCCCCCTAACCCCCACAGATACGCGGTATTTT. The encoded protein is CSARTPLTPTDTRYF. V gene TRBV20-1 combines with J gene TRBJ2-3; D unclear. Germline V lookup: CDR1 DFQATT, CDR2 SNEGSKA (reference sequence). This CDR3 region has 15 residues.

There are many counts of this clonotype. The chain links TRBV9 to TRBJ2-3; D tentatively reads TRBD1 or TRBD2 (5 bases each). V lost 5 bases and J 2 bases, leaving 15 bases between the germline ends. Per germline, CDR1 SGDLS and CDR2 YYNGEE. The CDR3 sequence is 15 residues long. Here the CDR3 DNA reads TGTGCCAGCAGGGCCGGGGCCTCGCACACAGATACGCAGTATTTT. Its translation: CASRAGASHTDTQYF.

The table lists this clonotype with many counts. V and J are TRBV7-8 and TRBJ2-3; perhaps TRBD1 as D (5 bases). The CDR3 loop spans 14 amino acids. V lost 3 bases and J lost 4, with 11 bases in between. Germline V gene data show CDR1 as SGHVS and CDR2 as FQNEAQ. CDR3 sequence reads: CASSFQGVADTQYF. Here the CDR3 DNA reads TGTGCCAGCAGCTTCCAGGGCGTCGCAGATACGCAGTATTTT.

This clonotype was detected ten times or more. V is TRBV20-1 and J is TRBJ2-3; 14 nucleotides agree with TRBD2. Germline loops: CDR1 DFQATT, CDR2 SNEGSKA (reference sequence). The CDR3 sequence is 15 residues long. Trimming at V came to 6 bases and at J to 2 bases, leaving 4 bases not matched to a gene. In DNA, the CDR3 is TGCAGTGCCTGGACTAGCGGGAGGAACACAGATACGCAGTATTTT. Its translation is CSAWTSGRNTDTQYF.

This clonotype occurred many times. The genes are TRBV18 and TRBJ1-1, with D possibly being TRBD1 (5 bases). In germline, CDR1 is KGHSH, CDR2 LQKENI. This CDR3 contains 13 residues. Trimming pared 3 bases from V and 4 bases from J, leaving 9 bases between. The CDR3 loop reads CASSPVGGTEAFF. CDR3 bases: TGTGCCAGCTCACCGGTCGGGGGCACTGAAGCTTTCTTT. Combining the CDR3 with reference TRBV18 and TRBJ1-1 gives the whole variable domain NAGVMQNPRHLVRRRGQEARLRCSPMKGHSHVYWYRQLPEEGLKFMVYLQKENIIDESGMPKERFSAEFPKEGPSILRIQQVVRGDSAAYFCASSPVGGTEAFFGQGTRLTVV.

The rearrangement links TRBV15 to TRBJ2-1, with D possibly being TRBD1 or TRBD2 (7 bases each). Germline V gives CDR1 LNHNV, CDR2 YYDKDF (reference sequence). V was shortened by 7 bases and J by 7 bases, with 20 bases between the two germline ends. The CDR3 runs to 15 residues. CDR3 in DNA: TGTGCCACCACTTTTCAGGGGGGGGGGATTAATGAGCAGTTCTTC. Translation gives CATTFQGGGINEQFF.